Below, 32 T cell receptor beta chains from the same sample are listed, as sequenced in a study of cytomegalovirus exposure and HLA in healthy donors (dated by TCRdb to between 2016 and 2019). Receptor libraries were prepared by the immunoSEQ multiplex PCR assay. For the multiplex PCR, a mixture combining 60 forward primers for TCR Vbeta segments and 13 reverse primers for TCR Jbeta segments was used. TCRdb holds this immuneACCESS table with in-frame rearrangements only. Some clones are missing; in checked studies, unresolved V genes explain under half, and the rest has no known cause. The sample has some 70,000 clones on record, roughly four fifths of them singletons. The ten largest clones capture approximately 5.8% of the sample. Sequencing input: PBMCs. All receptors come from a man in his fifties in good health and CMV-seronegative.

The rearrangement joins TRBV6-4 to TRBJ1-1, with 9 bases identical to TRBD1. The V and J ends lost 10 bases and 0 bases, in that order; junction bases with no gene match: 15. Germline V gene data show CDR1 as MRHNA and CDR2 as SNTAGT. The CDR3 covers 17 residues. This CDR3 is CANKHRDRVLLNTEAFF. CDR3 nucleotides: TGTGCCAATAAACACAGGGACAGGGTACTTCTGAACACTGAAGCTTTCTTT.

The chain links TRBV4-2 to TRBJ1-2; D may be TRBD1 (5 bases). This CDR3 contains 14 residues. Germline loops: CDR1 LGHNA, CDR2 YNFKEQ. Trimming removed 0 bases from V and 0 bases from J, with 5 bases in between. CDR3 residues: CASSQDRANYGYTF. In DNA form, the CDR3 reads TGTGCCAGCAGCCAAGACAGGGCTAACTATGGCTACACCTTC.

This chain links TRBV7-2 with TRBJ2-2; D unclear. The V and J ends lost 1 base and 2 bases respectively, with 11 bases between them. Germline CDR1 reads SGHTA; CDR2 reads FQGNSA. The CDR3 length is 16 residues. CDR3 coding DNA: TGTGCCAGCAGCTTAGGAGGCGGCTTTAACACCGGGGAGCTGTTTTTT. Protein sequence: CASSLGGGFNTGELFF.

The chain is built from TRBV7-2 and TRBJ1-4; D ambiguous. The V and J ends lost 5 bases and 4 bases respectively, with 14 bases between them. The CDR3 extends over 15 amino acids. Germline V gives CDR1 SGHTA, CDR2 FQGNSA. The CDR3 loop is CASSQGSVFNEKLFF. In DNA form, the CDR3 reads TGTGCCAGCAGCCAAGGGAGCGTTTTTAATGAAAAACTGTTTTTT.

The rearrangement links TRBV18 to TRBJ1-1, with unresolved D. The germline V and J ends were trimmed by 7 bases and 2 bases, with 11 bases remaining between them. CDR1 is KGHSH, CDR2 LQKENI, per germline. The CDR3 loop spans 13 amino acids. CDR3 coding DNA: TGTGCCAGCTTACAGACGGGAAACACTGAAGCTTTCTTT. Residues: CASLQTGNTEAFF.

This sequence joins TRBV5-1 and TRBJ1-1, with TRBD1 matching 7 bases. CDR1 is SGHRS, CDR2 YFSETQ, per germline. The CDR3 is made up of 14 amino acids. Trimming took 4 bases from V and 4 from J; bases not matched to a gene: 7. CDR3: CASSIDAGGTEAFF. Written as DNA, the CDR3 is TGCGCCAGCAGCATAGATGCAGGGGGCACTGAAGCTTTCTTT.

The chain combines TRBV2 with TRBJ1-2; TRBD1 aligns across 10 bases. Trimming removed 8 bases from V and 5 bases from J; junction bases left unmatched: 5. CDR1 is SNHLY, CDR2 FYNNEI, per germline. The CDR3 runs 13 residues. For the CDR3, the DNA is TGTGCCAGCGGGGACAGGGGAGCGTATGGCTACACCTTC. Protein: CASGDRGAYGYTF.

The count of this clone is one. The chain is built from TRBV6-5 and TRBJ1-4; D is undetermined. CDR1 is MNHEY and CDR2 is SVGAGI in the germline V gene. The CDR3 runs 14 residues. The ends were cut back, 3 bases at V and 8 bases at J, with 13 bases in the middle. This CDR3 is CASSYFRGGEKLFF. CDR3 coding DNA: TGTGCCAGCAGTTATTTTCGGGGTGGCGAAAAACTGTTTTTT.

The chain couples TRBV19 to TRBJ2-7; weak D call: TRBD1 (5 bases). CDR3 size: 15 residues. Per germline, CDR1 LNHDA and CDR2 SQIVND (reference sequence). Trimming left V 2 bases short and J 2 bases short, with 13 bases between. The CDR3 nucleotides are TGTGCCAGTAGTATATGGGGCTCCGCGGCCTACGAGCAGTACTTC. Translating gives CASSIWGSAAYEQYF.

This clone has just one count. The chain recombines TRBV18 with TRBJ1-1; no reliable D call. Germline V gives CDR1 KGHSH, CDR2 LQKENI. Trimming shortened V by 5 bases and J by 0 bases, and 10 bases separated the two germline ends. This CDR3 region has 14 residues. The CDR3 protein is CASSTGAMNTEAFF. The CDR3 DNA is TGTGCCAGCTCAACGGGAGCTATGAACACTGAAGCTTTCTTT.

V and J are TRBV27 and TRBJ1-2, with D possibly being TRBD1 (5 bases). This CDR3 contains 13 residues. V lost 5 bases and J 1 base, leaving 8 bases between the germline ends. Germline V lookup: CDR1 MNHEY, CDR2 SMNVEV (reference sequence). The CDR3 protein is CASSAGLNYGYTF. DNA for the CDR3: TGTGCCAGCAGTGCAGGGCTTAACTATGGCTACACCTTC.

The J gene is TRBJ2-1, the V gene TRBV5-4; TRBD1 aligns across 8 bases. Trimming removed 3 bases from V and 5 bases from J; junction bases left unmatched: 4. The CDR3 covers 14 residues. Germline V gene sequence: CDR1 SGHNT, CDR2 YYREEE (reference sequence). CDR3 sequence (DNA): TGTGCCAGCAGCTCGGACAGGGCCCACAATGAGCAGTTCTTC. Residues: CASSSDRAHNEQFF.

The chain joins TRBV6-5 to TRBJ2-2; 7 bases are a match to TRBD1. CDR1 and CDR2 (germline): MNHEY, SVGAGI. J was trimmed by 4 bases and V by 6 bases; bases with no gene match: 8. This CDR3 contains 15 residues. The CDR3 loop is CASSHSGGLTGELFF. DNA of the CDR3: TGTGCCAGCAGCCACTCAGGGGGTCTCACCGGGGAGCTGTTTTTT.

The chain is built from TRBV25-1 and TRBJ1-1; unclear D gene. Trimming removed 4 bases from V and 0 bases from J, with 9 bases in between. Germline V lookup: CDR1 MGHDK, CDR2 SYGVNS. This CDR3 contains 14 residues. CDR3 nucleotides: TGTGCCAGCAGTGCACAAACCATGAACACTGAAGCTTTCTTT. Translating gives CASSAQTMNTEAFF.

The rearrangement links TRBV29-1 to TRBJ1-2; 9 bases line up with TRBD1. This CDR3 has 14 amino acids. The J segment lost 5 bases and the V segment lost 1 base, leaving 5 bases of the junction unmatched. Per germline, CDR1 SQVTM and CDR2 ANQGSEA. As DNA, the CDR3 is TGCAGCGTTGAAGCGACAGGGGGAGGTTATGGCTACACCTTC. Its translation: CSVEATGGGYGYTF.

This CDR3 reads CASSRTLLAGVSGNEQFF. In DNA, the CDR3 is TGTGCCAGTAGCCGAACCTTACTAGCGGGAGTTTCCGGGAATGAGCAGTTCTTC. The rearrangement links TRBV19 to TRBJ2-1; 11 bases map to TRBD2. The CDR3 runs 18 residues. Germline lookup yields CDR1 LNHDA and CDR2 SQIVND (reference sequence). V lost 6 bases and J lost 7; bases outside the gene matches: 17.

The table lists this clone with a few counts. V is TRBV7-3 and J is TRBJ1-1; possibly TRBD1 for D (6 bases). Germline V gene lookup returns CDR1 SGHTA and CDR2 FQGTGA. The germline V and J ends were trimmed by 4 bases and 7 bases, with 10 bases remaining between them. The CDR3 totals 12 residues. This chain's CDR3 is CASSYGQSEAFF. For the CDR3, the DNA is TGTGCCAGCAGCTACGGACAGAGTGAAGCTTTCTTT.

This chain joins TRBV30 and TRBJ1-1, with 7 bases matching TRBD1. This CDR3 has 13 residues. Germline values: CDR1 GTSNPN, CDR2 SVGIG (reference sequence). The J segment lost 5 bases and the V segment lost 3 bases, leaving 6 bases of the junction unmatched. The CDR3 DNA follows: TGTGCCTGGAGACAGGGGTATTGGACTGAAGCTTTCTTT. Amino acids: CAWRQGYWTEAFF.

This clone was found once. The chain links TRBV7-6 to TRBJ1-5, with 11 positions matching TRBD1. The trim removed 5 bases at V and 6 bases at J, leaving 9 bases unmatched. Germline V gene lookup returns CDR1 SGHVS and CDR2 FNYEAQ. CDR3 length: 16 amino acids. The CDR3 here is CASSPGQGAGIQPQHF. The DNA of the CDR3 is TGTGCCAGCAGCCCAGGACAGGGGGCAGGTATTCAGCCCCAGCATTTT.

The chain recombines TRBV10-2 with TRBJ1-1; 8 bases are a match to TRBD1. CDR1 is WSHSY and CDR2 is SAAADI in the germline V gene. The V and J ends lost 3 bases and 1 base, in that order; junction bases with no gene match: 4. The CDR3 runs 15 residues. The CDR3 DNA sequence: TGCGCCAGCAGTGACTGGACAGGGCCGAACACTGAAGCTTTCTTT. It specifies CASSDWTGPNTEAFF.

The chain joins TRBV4-1 to TRBJ2-7; the D gene is possibly TRBD1 (6 bases). Germline V gene lookup returns CDR1 MGHRA and CDR2 YSYEKL. This CDR3 is built from 15 residues. V lost 3 bases, J lost 0 bases, and 12 bases lay in between. This CDR3 is CASSHSQGSSYEQYF. The CDR3 DNA is TGCGCCAGCAGCCACTCACAGGGAAGCTCCTACGAGCAGTACTTC.

This chain uses TRBV25-1 with TRBJ2-7; D unresolved. There are 13 residues in the CDR3. The V end was cut by 3 bases, the J end by 4 bases, with 10 bases between. Germline assignment: CDR1 MGHDK and CDR2 SYGVNS. CDR3 amino acids: CASSDSTPYEQYF. The DNA of the CDR3 is TGTGCCAGCAGTGACTCGACACCTTACGAGCAGTACTTC.

This sequence joins TRBV27 and TRBJ1-2; TRBD1 matches at 10 bases. There are 19 residues in the CDR3. The germline gives CDR1 MNHEY, CDR2 SMNVEV (reference sequence). With V trimmed by 3 bases and J by 8 bases, 21 bases remained unmatched. The CDR3 region has the DNA TGTGCCAGCAGTTTGGGTGACCGGGACAGGGGAAGGGGGCCAGGGGGCTACACCTTC. This sequence encodes CASSLGDRDRGRGPGGYTF.

The genes are TRBV29-1 and TRBJ1-1; unclear D gene. Germline assignment: CDR1 SQVTM and CDR2 ANQGSEA. The CDR3 contains 14 residues. V lost 6 bases and J lost 1, with 15 bases in between. CDR3 DNA: TGCAGCGTGCGCCCGGGTGGCGGGAACACTGAAGCTTTCTTT. Protein product: CSVRPGGGNTEAFF. The full variable domain, completed using reference TRBV29-1 and TRBJ1-1, is SAVISQKPSRDICQRGTSLTIQCQVDSQVTMMFWYRQQPGQSLTLIATANQGSEATYESGFVIDKFPISRPNLTFSTLTVSNMSPEDSSIYLCSVRPGGGNTEAFFGQGTRLTVV.

This sequence joins TRBV28 and TRBJ1-5, with 8 bases lining up with TRBD1. This CDR3 spans 16 amino acids. Germline V gene sequence: CDR1 MDHEN, CDR2 SYDVKM. Trimming removed 6 bases from V and 0 bases from J; junction bases left unmatched: 7. The CDR3 DNA follows: TGTGCCAGCAGGGAGACAGGGGTTGCTAGCAATCAGCCCCAGCATTTT. Translated: CASRETGVASNQPQHF.

The chain is built from TRBV10-3 and TRBJ2-7; D gene uncertain. The germline gives CDR1 ENHRY, CDR2 SYGVKD. The germline V and J ends were trimmed by 2 bases and 3 bases, with 5 bases remaining between them. The CDR3 runs 12 residues. Here the CDR3 reads CAISEPNYEQYF. DNA of the CDR3: TGTGCCATCAGTGAGCCAAACTACGAGCAGTACTTC.

This chain joins TRBV5-1 and TRBJ1-2; TRBD1 aligns across 7 bases. V lost 3 bases, J lost 8 bases, and 7 bases stayed unmatched. CDR1 and CDR2 from the germline V gene are SGHRS and YFSETQ. This CDR3 comprises 13 residues. CDR3: CASSSGQVGGYTF. The DNA of the CDR3 is TGCGCCAGCAGCTCCGGACAGGTTGGCGGCTACACCTTC.

The V gene is TRBV6-1, the J gene TRBJ1-2; D remains unclear. This CDR3 is built from 13 residues. Per germline, CDR1 MNHNS and CDR2 SASEGT. V was trimmed by 7 bases and J by 4 bases, leaving 13 bases between them. In DNA, the CDR3 is TGTGCCAGCACACCCTCCCCGGGCTATGGCTACACCTTC. Amino acids: CASTPSPGYGYTF.

The rearrangement uses TRBV5-4 and TRBJ2-1, with 9 positions matching TRBD1. The length of the CDR3 is 15 residues. Germline-derived CDR1 and CDR2 are SGHNT and YYREEE (reference sequence). The V and J ends lost 5 bases and 1 base, in that order; junction bases with no gene match: 4. CDR3 sequence: CASRPGTGSYNEQFF. CDR3 DNA: TGTGCCAGCAGGCCCGGGACAGGGTCCTACAATGAGCAGTTCTTC.

The chain employs TRBV28 and TRBJ2-3; tentative D call: TRBD2 (6 bases). The CDR3 length is 16 residues. V shed 5 bases and J shed 3 bases, with 18 bases lying between them. Germline V CDR1 and CDR2: MDHEN, SYDVKM. The DNA of the CDR3 is TGTGCCAGCAGTCACAACTTGTGGGGGGAGACAGATACGCAGTATTTT. It specifies CASSHNLWGETDTQYF.

This clone was observed once. V usage is TRBV27 and J usage is TRBJ1-6, with D perhaps TRBD1 (5 bases). V lost 5 bases, J lost 4 bases, and 9 bases lay in between. The CDR3 extends over 14 amino acids. Germline CDR1 MNHEY, CDR2 SMNVEV (reference sequence). For the CDR3, the DNA is TGTGCCAGCAGTGGACGGGGGTATAATTCACCCCTCCACTTT. Its protein product is CASSGRGYNSPLHF.

The chain uses TRBV5-4 and TRBJ1-1; TRBD1 aligns across 7 bases. Germline V gene data show CDR1 as SGHNT and CDR2 as YYREEE (reference sequence). This CDR3 has 14 amino acids. The V segment lost 5 bases and the J segment 3 bases; nucleotides outside the gene matches: 7. CDR3 sequence reads: CASRATQGHTEAFF. DNA for the CDR3: TGTGCCAGCAGAGCTACACAGGGGCACACTGAAGCTTTCTTT. The full variable domain, completed using reference TRBV5-4 and TRBJ1-1, is ETGVTQSPTHLIKTRGQQVTLRCSSQSGHNTVSWYQQALGQGPQFIFQYYREEENGRGNFPPRFSGLQFPNYSSELNVNALELDDSALYLCASRATQGHTEAFFGQGTRLTVV.